A selection of T cell receptor beta chains follows, all from one sample in a study of blood T cell repertoires in COVID-19. The protocol was immunoSEQ multiplex PCR, while the TCRdb copy is restricted to in-frame clones and leaves out a portion. The repertoire holds about 200,000 clones, with approximately 82% as singletons. The sequenced sample consisted of peripheral blood. These receptor sequences come from a human donor with acute or convalescent COVID-19. The donor label of this sample is uncertain. The conserved cysteine and the conserved F or W are not part of the CDR3 here. A D gene is named only where the DNA matches it firmly. For some rows the clone size is stated as once, few or many, or as a class when expanded; others skip it.

abundance	v_gene	d_gene	j_gene	CDR3aa
.	TRBV2	.	TRBJ1-3	ASSSSSSGNTIY
.	TRBV30	TRBD1	TRBJ1-1	AWSSQGATEAF
.	TRBV7-3	TRBD1	TRBJ2-1	ASGTGANNEQF
.	TRBV19	.	TRBJ1-2	ASSSKQYGGNYGYT
.	TRBV5-8	.	TRBJ2-7	ASGMRYGYEQY
.	TRBV15	.	TRBJ2-7	ATSRYGYEQY
.	TRBV3-1/TRBV3-2	.	TRBJ2-2	ASSQATRAANTGELF
once	TRBV5-1	TRBD1	TRBJ2-1	ASSYGQGTNEQF
.	TRBV12-3/TRBV12-4	TRBD1	TRBJ1-2	ASRNRGYGYT
.	TRBV3-1/TRBV3-2	.	TRBJ2-1	ASSQDRSNEQF
.	TRBV5-4	.	TRBJ1-1	ASSPQGRGTEAF
.	TRBV5-1	.	TRBJ2-3	ASSLGITSTDTQY
.	TRBV6-5	TRBD2	TRBJ2-3	ASREAGGRADTQY
.	TRBV24-1	.	TRBJ2-1	ATSEPRGNEQF
.	TRBV3-1/TRBV3-2	.	TRBJ2-2	ASSLSMLGSGELF
.	TRBV6-2/TRBV6-3	TRBD1	TRBJ1-5	ASSDGGQGFGQPQH
.	TRBV5-1	.	TRBJ2-5	ASSYPGNQETQY
.	TRBV24-1	TRBD2	TRBJ2-2	ATSVTWGLAGGSNTGELF
.	TRBV21-1	.	TRBJ2-1	ASSSSGRDSYNEQF
.	TRBV27	TRBD1	TRBJ1-5	ASRPLRGFDQPQH
.	TRBV7-8	TRBD2	TRBJ2-1	ASGLAGVVGEQF
.	TRBV19	TRBD1	TRBJ1-3	ASSSWTGMGGNTIY
.	TRBV4-2	.	TRBJ2-3	ASRQSGSTDTQY
.	TRBV27	.	TRBJ1-4	ASIPGGRTATNEKLF
.	TRBV7-2	TRBD1	TRBJ2-3	ASSPGGVGTDTQY
.	TRBV10-3	.	TRBJ1-6	AITGNGDSPLH
.	TRBV7-2	.	TRBJ2-3	ASSLSGDTQY
few	TRBV5-6	TRBD2	TRBJ2-5	ASSSWTSGSQETQY
.	TRBV14	.	TRBJ1-6	ASSQVQGRSPLH
.	TRBV12-5	.	TRBJ2-1	ASGFGQGRSNEQF
.	TRBV28	TRBD2	TRBJ2-1	ASSLPGGMSSYNEQF
.	TRBV7-8	.	TRBJ1-4	ASSFTRTNEKLF
.	TRBV5-8	TRBD1	TRBJ2-5	ASSLGTGRKETQY
once	TRBV29-1	TRBD1	TRBJ2-7	SVLGTGVTYEQY
.	TRBV6-5	TRBD1	TRBJ1-5	ASRGQGANQPQH
.	TRBV13	TRBD2	TRBJ2-2	ASSLAFPSGNTGELF
.	TRBV27	.	TRBJ1-1	ASSRGTEAF
.	TRBV2	TRBD2	TRBJ2-3	ASRKLAGGADTQY
.	TRBV7-9	TRBD1	TRBJ1-2	ASSSAYRGPNYGYT
once	TRBV14	.	TRBJ2-7	ASSQLTGYEQY
.	TRBV11-2	.	TRBJ2-5	ASSSGTERVQETQY
once	TRBV2	TRBD2	TRBJ2-5	ASTGLAGVQETQY
.	TRBV28	TRBD1	TRBJ1-2	ASSSPPAGGSNYGYT
.	TRBV27	TRBD1	TRBJ2-7	ASSARQGASEQY
.	TRBV28	.	TRBJ2-2	ASSLAGIDTGELF
.	TRBV24-1	.	TRBJ2-2	ATSDIPLGISNTGELF
.	TRBV11-3	.	TRBJ1-1	ASSLGGARNTEAF
.	TRBV7-2	TRBD2	TRBJ2-5	ASSLGGGKETQY
once	TRBV11-1	TRBD1	TRBJ2-3	ASSPGTGSTDTQY
.	TRBV7-2	TRBD2	TRBJ2-1	ASIPAGGNEQF
.	TRBV29-1	TRBD2	TRBJ2-7	SASTGGRVYEQY
.	TRBV2	TRBD1	TRBJ1-1	ASRPDRGGTEAF
.	TRBV28	.	TRBJ2-2	ASSLSGRTAGELF